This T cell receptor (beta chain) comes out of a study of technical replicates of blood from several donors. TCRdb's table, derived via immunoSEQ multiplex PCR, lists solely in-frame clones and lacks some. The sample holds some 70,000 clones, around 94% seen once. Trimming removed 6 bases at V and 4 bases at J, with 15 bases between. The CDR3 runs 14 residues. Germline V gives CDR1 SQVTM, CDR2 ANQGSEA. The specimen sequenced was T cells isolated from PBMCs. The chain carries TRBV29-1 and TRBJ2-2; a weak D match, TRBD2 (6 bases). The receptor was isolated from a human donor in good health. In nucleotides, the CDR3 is TGCAGCGTGTTCGACGGGAGCGGCACCGGGGAGCTGTTTTTT. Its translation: CSVFDGSGTGELFF.